This entry lists 5 T cell receptor beta chains sequenced from one sample in a study of shared clonotypes between healthy human individuals. TCRdb's table, derived via immunoSEQ multiplex PCR, lists solely in-frame clones and lacks some. The sample holds 2,500,000 or so clones, 85% to 95% seen once. The sample was naive CD4+ T cells from PBMCs. The subset: CD45RA+ positively selected. These receptors all come from a man aged 18 to 30 in good health. Some clones in this sample may be carry-over from other donors' samples.

Concerning this clone itself: Other DNA sequences of this sample code for an identical CDR3. The chain links TRBV11-2 to TRBJ2-3; tentative D call: TRBD2 (6 bases). This CDR3 region has 14 residues. Trimming took 3 bases from V and 2 from J, leaving 9 bases between them. Germline assignment: CDR1 SGHAT and CDR2 FQNNGV. This chain's CDR3 is CASSLGLHTDTQYF. In DNA form, the CDR3 reads TGTGCCAGCAGCTTGGGACTTCACACAGATACGCAGTATTTT.

V usage is TRBV4-3 and J usage is TRBJ2-1, with 9 bases fitting TRBD1. J was trimmed by 3 bases and V by 0 bases; bases with no gene match: 0. Germline V gives CDR1 LGHNA, CDR2 YSLEER. There are 15 residues in the CDR3. The CDR3 reads CASSQEDRGYNEQFF. The CDR3 nucleotides read TGCGCCAGCAGCCAAGAGGACAGGGGCTACAATGAGCAGTTCTTC.

The chain employs TRBV4-1 and TRBJ1-5, with TRBD1 matching over 10 bases. The CDR3 sequence is 17 residues long. CDR1 MGHRA and CDR2 YSYEKL come from the germline V gene. Trimming at V came to 0 bases and at J to 4 bases, leaving 6 bases not matched to a gene. The CDR3 spells CASSQEGGQGGNQPQHF. CDR3 in DNA: TGCGCCAGCAGCCAAGAGGGCGGACAGGGGGGGAATCAGCCCCAGCATTTT.

This sequence joins TRBV28 and TRBJ1-5; no firm D call. This CDR3 is built from 16 residues. V was clipped by 2 bases and J by 6 bases, with 17 bases between them. CDR1 and CDR2 (germline): MDHEN, SYDVKM. The CDR3 DNA reads TGTGCCAGCAGTTTACTCATGGGTGAAGGTAGTCAGCCCCAGCATTTT. It yields the protein CASSLLMGEGSQPQHF. Based on the CDR3 plus reference TRBV28 and TRBJ1-5, the full variable domain is DVKVTQSSRYLVKRTGEKVFLECVQDMDHENMFWYRQDPGLGLRLIYFSYDVKMKEKGDIPEGYSVSREKKERFSLILESASTNQTSMYLCASSLLMGEGSQPQHFGDGTRLSIL.

This rearrangement joins TRBV7-2 to TRBJ2-2; D gene unclear. The CDR3 has 15 residues. V was trimmed by 5 bases and J by 4 bases, leaving 14 bases between them. Germline V gene data show CDR1 as SGHTA and CDR2 as FQGNSA. This chain's CDR3 is CASSPLNGVTGELFF. Written as DNA, the CDR3 is TGTGCCAGCAGCCCCTTGAATGGTGTCACCGGGGAGCTGTTTTTT.